This T cell receptor beta chain emerged from a study of molecular identifiers for immune sequencing clone quantification. TCRdb analysed the PCR reads with MiXCR anew, one entry per CDR3 protein. The profile shows 490,000 or so distinct CDR3 sequences, 20% to 25% of them singletons. Naive CD8 T cells were sorted, and the gate applied was CD8+CD4-CCR7+CD45RA+. CDR1 is MNHEY and CDR2 is SMNVEV in the germline V gene (reference sequence). Trimming removed 2 bases at V and 1 base at J, with 5 bases between. This CDR3 is built from 13 residues. This clonotype was counted ten times or more. A much larger clonotype is one base distant, so this may be a read error.

This chain joins TRBV27 and TRBJ1-1; unclear D gene. The sample taken for sequencing was naive CD8+ T cells from blood, with Jurkat cell RNA spiked in. This sample's subset: FACS-sorted CD8+CD4-CCR7+CD45RA+ naive T cells. This receptor was obtained from a human donor in good health. Some libraries in this study had Jurkat cell RNA spiked in. The CDR3 here is CASSLGKNTEAFF. The CDR3 DNA reads TGTGCCAGCAGTTTAGGGAAGAACACTGAAGCTTTCTTT.